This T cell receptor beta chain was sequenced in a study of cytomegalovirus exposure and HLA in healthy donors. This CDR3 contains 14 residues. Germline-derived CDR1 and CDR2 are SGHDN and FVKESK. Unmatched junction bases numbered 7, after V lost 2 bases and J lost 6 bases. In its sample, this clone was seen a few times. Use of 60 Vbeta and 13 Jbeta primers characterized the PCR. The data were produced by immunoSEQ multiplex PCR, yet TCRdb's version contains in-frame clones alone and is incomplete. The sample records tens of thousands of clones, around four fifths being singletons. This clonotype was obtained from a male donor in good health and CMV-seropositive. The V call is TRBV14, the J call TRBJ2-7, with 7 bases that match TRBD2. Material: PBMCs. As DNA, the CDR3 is TGTGCCAGCAGCCAATGCAGGGAGGGATGCGAGCAGTACTTC. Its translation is CASSQCREGCEQYF.